One sample yielded the 15 T cell receptor beta chains listed below, sequenced in a study of OX40 agonist ivuxolimab in advanced cancers. Sequencing used immunoSEQ multiplex PCR; TCRdb keeps in-frame clones, though not all of them. The sample includes 55,000 to 75,000 clones, about 82% of them seen just once. Sequenced here: CD4+ or CD8+ T cells sorted from blood, sampled in a trial of the OX40 agonist ivuxolimab. The receptors come from an adult with an advanced solid tumor such as melanoma, head and neck, liver or kidney cancer.

The CDR3 sequence is CASRQSGANVLTF. The CDR3 nucleotides read TGTGCCAGCAGGCAGTCTGGGGCCAACGTCCTGACTTTC. This rearrangement joins TRBV6-5 to TRBJ2-6; D gene ambiguous. CDR3 size: 13 residues. CDR1 is MNHEY, CDR2 SVGAGI, per germline. Trimming took off 6 bases at V and 1 base at J, with 4 bases between the two ends.

This chain connects TRBV4-2 to TRBJ1-4; D not certain. CDR1 and CDR2 from the germline V gene are LGHNA and YNFKEQ. This CDR3 region has 14 residues. Trimming left V 1 base short and J 0 bases short, with 3 bases between. As DNA, the CDR3 is TGTGCCAGCAGCCAAGGTGCAACTAATGAAAAACTGTTTTTT. Translation gives CASSQGATNEKLFF.

About this clone itself: In the same sample, other DNA sequences code for this CDR3. The chain is built from TRBV10-3 and TRBJ1-2; D is unclear. This CDR3 region has 12 residues. CDR1 and CDR2 from the germline V gene are ENHRY and SYGVKD. Trimming cost V 0 bases and J 5 bases, with 4 bases left between them. Written as DNA, the CDR3 is TGTGCCATCAGTGAGTCCCTTTATGGCTACACCTTC. Encoded protein: CAISESLYGYTF.

In its sample, this clone was seen many times. CDR3 nucleotides: TGTGCCAGTCTGGCGGGGGGAACTGAAGCTTTCTTT. This sequence encodes CASLAGGTEAFF. J is TRBJ1-1 and V is TRBV28; possible D gene TRBD1, 5 bases. V lost 9 bases and J lost 5, with 13 bases in between. The CDR3 is made up of 12 amino acids. Germline assignment: CDR1 MDHEN and CDR2 SYDVKM.

The V and J genes are TRBV6-6 and TRBJ1-4, with a tentative D call TRBD1 (5 bases). V shed 2 bases and J shed 5 bases, with 12 bases lying between them. CDR1 is MNHNY and CDR2 is SVGAGI in the germline V gene (reference sequence). The CDR3 is made up of 15 amino acids. CDR3: CASSYGAGQNEKLFF. DNA for the CDR3: TGTGCCAGCAGTTACGGGGCAGGGCAAAATGAAAAACTGTTTTTT.

This clone turned up a few times. CDR3 sequence reads: CASSIGLRRWADTQYF. The CDR3 DNA sequence: TGTGCCAGCAGTATCGGACTCCGACGATGGGCAGATACGCAGTATTTT. This chain joins TRBV27 and TRBJ2-3; TRBD2 is a possible D gene (5 bases). The germline V and J ends were trimmed by 5 bases and 4 bases, with 19 bases remaining between them. This CDR3 is 16 amino acids long. Germline V gene data show CDR1 as MNHEY and CDR2 as SMNVEV (reference sequence).

Only one count was recorded for this clone. The chain has TRBV5-1 and TRBJ1-2; a possible D gene is TRBD1 (5 bases). CDR1 is SGHRS, CDR2 YFSETQ, per germline. The CDR3 is 13 residues long. Trimming took off 4 bases at V and 8 bases at J, with 15 bases between the two ends. CDR3: CASSHGDGGGYTF. For the CDR3, the DNA is TGCGCCAGCAGCCACGGGGACGGCGGCGGCTACACCTTC.

This chain joins TRBV5-1 and TRBJ1-1, with unresolved D. This CDR3 is 13 amino acids long. Trimming took off 4 bases at V and 4 bases at J, with 11 bases between the two ends. The germline V gene has CDR1 SGHRS and CDR2 YFSETQ. The chain's CDR3 is CASSIGPGTEAFF. The DNA for the CDR3 is TGCGCCAGCAGCATCGGTCCAGGCACTGAAGCTTTCTTT. The variable domain in full, with the rest retrieved from reference TRBV5-1 and TRBJ1-1, is KAGVTQTPRYLIKTRGQQVTLSCSPISGHRSVSWYQQTPGQGLQFLFEYFSETQRNKGNFPGRFSGRQFSNSRSEMNVSTLELGDSALYLCASSIGPGTEAFFGQGTRLTVV.

Points on this clone: Other nucleotide sequences in the sample specify the same CDR3. The chain is built from TRBV5-1 and TRBJ1-3; TRBD1 aligns across 10 bases. V lost 4 bases and J lost 7; bases outside the gene matches: 11. Germline V gene sequence: CDR1 SGHRS, CDR2 YFSETQ. This CDR3 comprises 16 residues. For the CDR3, the DNA is TGCGCCAGCAGCCTATCTCCGACAGGGGGCACGAACACCATATATTTT. Residues: CASSLSPTGGTNTIYF.

The chain couples TRBV2 to TRBJ1-5; D call uncertain. The CDR3 extends over 13 amino acids. Trimming took off 5 bases at V and 7 bases at J, with 12 bases between the two ends. The germline V gene has CDR1 SNHLY and CDR2 FYNNEI. CDR3 loop: CASSWGSGQPQHF. CDR3 coding DNA: TGTGCCAGCAGTTGGGGTTCTGGGCAGCCCCAGCATTTT. Complete variable domain (other parts from reference TRBV2 and TRBJ1-5): EPEVTQTPSHQVTQMGQEVILRCVPISNHLYFYWYRQILGQKVEFLVSFYNNEISEKSEIFDDQFSVERPDGSNFTLKIRSTKLEDSAMYFCASSWGSGQPQHFGDGTRLSIL.

This chain's CDR3 is CASSQAAAVDNEQFF. CDR3 coding DNA: TGTGCCAGCAGCCAAGCGGCTGCCGTCGACAATGAGCAGTTCTTC. V and J are TRBV4-2 and TRBJ2-1; the D is unclear. CDR1 is LGHNA and CDR2 is YNFKEQ in the germline V gene. Deletions cut 1 base from V and 5 bases from J, with 12 bases between. This CDR3 has 15 amino acids.

A single count supports this clone. The V gene is TRBV11-2, the J gene TRBJ2-4; 8 nucleotides align to TRBD2. CDR1 SGHAT and CDR2 FQNNGV come from the germline V gene. The length of the CDR3 is 13 residues. J lost 12 bases, V lost 5 bases, and 9 bases had no gene match. The CDR3, as DNA: TGTGCCAGCAGCGAAGAGGGACTAGTTTATCAGTACTTC. Translating gives CASSEEGLVYQYF. Based on the CDR3 plus reference TRBV11-2 and TRBJ2-4, the full variable domain is EAGVAQSPRYKIIEKRQSVAFWCNPISGHATLYWYQQILGQGPKLLIQFQNNGVVDDSQLPKDRFSAERLKGVDSTLKIQPAKLEDSAVYLCASSEEGLVYQYFGAGTRLSVL.

The gene calls are TRBV19 and TRBJ1-3; D not certain. The germline gives CDR1 LNHDA, CDR2 SQIVND (reference sequence). V shed 5 bases and J shed 5 bases, with 10 bases lying between them. This CDR3 region has 13 residues. CDR3 coding DNA: TGTGCCAGTAGTCCCCCGACCCGAAACACCATATATTTT. Translating it yields CASSPPTRNTIYF.

The chain combines TRBV5-1 with TRBJ1-1, with no clear D. Trimming took 0 bases from V and 1 from J, leaving 10 bases between them. The germline CDR1 and CDR2 sequences are SGHRS and YFSETQ. The CDR3 has 15 residues. CDR3 bases: TGCGCCAGCAGCTTGGGACCACCCCGGAACACTGAAGCTTTCTTT. Protein sequence: CASSLGPPRNTEAFF. Full variable domain (remainder filled in from reference TRBV5-1 and TRBJ1-1): KAGVTQTPRYLIKTRGQQVTLSCSPISGHRSVSWYQQTPGQGLQFLFEYFSETQRNKGNFPGRFSGRQFSNSRSEMNVSTLELGDSALYLCASSLGPPRNTEAFFGQGTRLTVV.

This clone has just one count. V gene TRBV7-3 combines with J gene TRBJ2-1; 10 nucleotides line up with TRBD1. V lost 4 bases and J lost 8; bases outside the gene matches: 14. Per the germline V gene, CDR1 is SGHTA and CDR2 is FQGTGA. The CDR3 covers 17 residues. CDR3 region: CASSSRWDRGFDDEQFF. In DNA, the CDR3 is TGTGCCAGCAGCTCGAGATGGGACAGGGGTTTTGACGATGAGCAGTTCTTC. The full variable domain, in which reference TRBV7-3 and TRBJ2-1 provide the parts outside the CDR3, is GAGVSQTPSNKVTEKGKYVELRCDPISGHTALYWYRQSLGQGPEFLIYFQGTGAADDSGLPNDRFFAVRPEGSVSTLKIQRTERGDSAVYLCASSSRWDRGFDDEQFFGPGTRLTVL.